This T cell receptor (beta chain) was profiled in a study of CD8 T cells in Susac syndrome. This CDR3 comprises 14 residues. The germline V and J ends were trimmed by 0 bases and 5 bases, with 10 bases remaining between them. Per germline, CDR1 SGHNT and CDR2 YYREEE (reference sequence). As concerns this clonotype: Its antigen is unknown.

Study findings and constraints: The study admitted that it had a relatively small number of individuals in its TCR sequencing and HLA analysis.

cDNA came from around 0.54 to 1 ug RNA primed by random hexamers. Amplification of TCR beta CDR3 by immunoSEQ multiplex PCR spanned 54 Vbeta and 13 Jbeta. TCRdb itself ran the immunoSEQ multiplex PCR reads through MiXCR, one entry per CDR3 protein. This repertoire shows 150,000 to 200,000 distinct CDR3 sequences, 92% found once; its top ten account for approximately 0.082%. The source is a human donor in good health. Sample: CD4+ T cells from PBMCs. This sequence joins TRBV5-4 and TRBJ2-3; no firm D call. In DNA, the CDR3 is TGTGCCAGCAGCTTGGCCAAAGACGGAGATACGCAGTATTTT. It yields the protein CASSLAKDGDTQYF.